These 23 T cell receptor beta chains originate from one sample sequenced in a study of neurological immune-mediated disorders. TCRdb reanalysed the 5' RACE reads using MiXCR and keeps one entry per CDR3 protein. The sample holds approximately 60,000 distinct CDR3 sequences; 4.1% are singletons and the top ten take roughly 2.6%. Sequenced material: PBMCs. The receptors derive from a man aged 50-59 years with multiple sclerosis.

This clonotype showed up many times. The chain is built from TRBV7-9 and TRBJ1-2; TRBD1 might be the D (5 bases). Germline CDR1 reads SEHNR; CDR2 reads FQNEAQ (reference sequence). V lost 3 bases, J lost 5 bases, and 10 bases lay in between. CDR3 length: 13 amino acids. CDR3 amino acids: CASSFGTEYGYTF. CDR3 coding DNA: TGTGCCAGCAGCTTCGGGACGGAGTATGGCTACACCTTC.

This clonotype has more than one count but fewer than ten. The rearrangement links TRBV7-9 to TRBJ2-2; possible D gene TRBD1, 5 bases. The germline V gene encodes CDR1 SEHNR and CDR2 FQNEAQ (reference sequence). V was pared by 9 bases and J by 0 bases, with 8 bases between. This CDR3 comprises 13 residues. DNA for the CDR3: TGTGCCAGGACAGACTCGAACACCGGGGAGCTGTTTTTT. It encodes CARTDSNTGELFF.

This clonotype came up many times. The CDR3 nucleotides are TGTGCCAGCAGCTTAGCGGACGAGGGCTACACCTTC. Residues: CASSLADEGYTF. The V and J genes are TRBV7-9 and TRBJ1-2; D uncertain. Trimming removed 0 bases from V and 8 bases from J, with 7 bases in between. This CDR3 is 12 amino acids long. Germline V gene lookup returns CDR1 SEHNR and CDR2 FQNEAQ (reference sequence).

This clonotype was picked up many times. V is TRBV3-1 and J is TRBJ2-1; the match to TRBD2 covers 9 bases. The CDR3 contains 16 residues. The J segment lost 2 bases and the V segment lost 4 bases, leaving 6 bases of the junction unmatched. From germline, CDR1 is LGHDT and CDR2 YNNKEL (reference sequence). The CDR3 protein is CASSRPGLAPYNEQFF. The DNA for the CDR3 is TGTGCCAGCAGCCGTCCCGGACTAGCGCCCTACAATGAGCAGTTCTTC.

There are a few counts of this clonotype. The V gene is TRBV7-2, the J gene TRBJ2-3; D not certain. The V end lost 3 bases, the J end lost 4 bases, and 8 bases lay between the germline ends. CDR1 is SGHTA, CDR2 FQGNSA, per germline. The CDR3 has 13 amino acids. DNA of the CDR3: TGTGCCAGCAGCTTTTTAGCAGCAGATACGCAGTATTTT. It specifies CASSFLAADTQYF.

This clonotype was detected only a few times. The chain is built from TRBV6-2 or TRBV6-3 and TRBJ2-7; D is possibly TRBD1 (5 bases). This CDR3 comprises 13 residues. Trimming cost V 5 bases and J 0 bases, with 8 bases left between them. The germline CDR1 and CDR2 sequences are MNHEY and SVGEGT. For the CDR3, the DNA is TGTGCCAGCAGTCCGACAGCCTCCTACGAGCAGTACTTC. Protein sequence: CASSPTASYEQYF.

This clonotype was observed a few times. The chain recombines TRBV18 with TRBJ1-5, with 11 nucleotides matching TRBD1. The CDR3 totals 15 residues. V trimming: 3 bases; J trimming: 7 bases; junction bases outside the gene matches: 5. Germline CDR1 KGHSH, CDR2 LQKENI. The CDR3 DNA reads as TGTGCCAGCTCACCTCCCGGGACAGGGGGGCAGCCCCAGCATTTT. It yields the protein CASSPPGTGGQPQHF.

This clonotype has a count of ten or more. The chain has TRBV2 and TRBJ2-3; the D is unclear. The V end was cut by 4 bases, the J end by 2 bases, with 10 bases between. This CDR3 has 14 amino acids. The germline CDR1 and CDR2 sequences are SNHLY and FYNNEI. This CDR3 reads CASSGRLFTDTQYF. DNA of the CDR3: TGTGCCAGCAGTGGCCGGCTTTTCACAGATACGCAGTATTTT.

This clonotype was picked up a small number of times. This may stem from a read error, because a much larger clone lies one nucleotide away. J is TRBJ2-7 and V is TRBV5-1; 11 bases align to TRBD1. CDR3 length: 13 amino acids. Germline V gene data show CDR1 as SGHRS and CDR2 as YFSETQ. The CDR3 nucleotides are TGCGTCAGTAGGACAGGGGGCGACTACGAGCAGTACTTC. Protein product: CVSRTGGDYEQYF. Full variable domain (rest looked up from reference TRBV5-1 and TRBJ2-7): KAGVTQTPRYLIKTRGQQVTLSCSPISGHRSVSWYQQTPGQGLQFLFEYFSETQRNKGNFPGRFSGRQFSNSRSEMNVSTLELGDSALYLCVSRTGGDYEQYFGPGTRLTVT.

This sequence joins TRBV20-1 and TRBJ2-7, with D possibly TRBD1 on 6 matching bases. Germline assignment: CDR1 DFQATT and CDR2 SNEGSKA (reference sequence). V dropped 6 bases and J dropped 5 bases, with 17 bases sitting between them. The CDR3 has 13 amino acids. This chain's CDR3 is CSARGGRANEQYV. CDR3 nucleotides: TGCAGTGCCCGAGGGGGAAGGGCCAACGAGCAGTACGTC.

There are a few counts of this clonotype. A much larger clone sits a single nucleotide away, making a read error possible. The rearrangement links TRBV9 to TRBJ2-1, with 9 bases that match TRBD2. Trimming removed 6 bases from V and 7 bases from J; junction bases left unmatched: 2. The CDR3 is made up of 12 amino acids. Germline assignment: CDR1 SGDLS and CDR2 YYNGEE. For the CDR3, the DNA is TGTGCCAGCAAAAGCGGGGGGAATGAGCAGTTCTTC. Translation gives CASKSGGNEQFF. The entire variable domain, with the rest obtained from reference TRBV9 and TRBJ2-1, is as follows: DSGVTQTPKHLITATGQRVTLRCSPRSGDLSVYWYQQSLDQGLQFLIQYYNGEERAKGNILERFSAQQFPDLHSELNLSSLELGDSALYFCASKSGGNEQFFGPGTRLTVL.

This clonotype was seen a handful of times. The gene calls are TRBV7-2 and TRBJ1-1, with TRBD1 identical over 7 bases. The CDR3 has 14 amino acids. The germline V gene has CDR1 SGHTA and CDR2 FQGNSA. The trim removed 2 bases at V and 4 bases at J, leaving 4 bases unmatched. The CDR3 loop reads CASSLIGGRTEAFF. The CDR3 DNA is TGTGCCAGCAGCTTAATAGGGGGCCGCACTGAAGCTTTCTTT.

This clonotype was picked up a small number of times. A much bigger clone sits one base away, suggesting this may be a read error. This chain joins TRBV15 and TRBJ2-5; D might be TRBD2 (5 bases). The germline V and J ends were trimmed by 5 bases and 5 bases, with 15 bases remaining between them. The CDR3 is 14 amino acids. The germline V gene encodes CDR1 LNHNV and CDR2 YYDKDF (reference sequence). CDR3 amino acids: CATSHPTTGETQYF. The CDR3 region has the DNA TGTGCCACCAGCCATCCCACGACGGGGGAGACCCAGTACTTC.

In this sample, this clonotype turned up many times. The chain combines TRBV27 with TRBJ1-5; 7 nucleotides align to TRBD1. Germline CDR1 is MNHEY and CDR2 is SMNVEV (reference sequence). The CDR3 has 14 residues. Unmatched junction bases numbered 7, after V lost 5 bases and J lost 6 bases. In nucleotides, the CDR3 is TGTGCCAGCAGTACAAGACAGGGCGTTCAGCCCCAGCATTTT. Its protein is CASSTRQGVQPQHF.

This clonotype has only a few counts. CDR3 loop: CASSKESNQPQHF. CDR3 DNA: TGCGCCAGCAGCAAGGAAAGCAATCAGCCCCAGCATTTT. The chain recombines TRBV5-1 with TRBJ1-5; no clear D gene. Germline V gene data show CDR1 as SGHRS and CDR2 as YFSETQ. The CDR3 loop spans 13 amino acids. Between the trimmed V and J ends, which lost 4 bases and 1 base, there was a span of 6 bases.

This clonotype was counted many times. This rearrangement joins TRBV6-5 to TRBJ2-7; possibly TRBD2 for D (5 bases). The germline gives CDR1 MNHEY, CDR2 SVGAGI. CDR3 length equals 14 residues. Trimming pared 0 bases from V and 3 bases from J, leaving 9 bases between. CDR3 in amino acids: CASSYSRGSYEQYV. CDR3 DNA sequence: TGTGCCAGCAGTTACTCTCGGGGAAGCTACGAGCAGTACGTC.

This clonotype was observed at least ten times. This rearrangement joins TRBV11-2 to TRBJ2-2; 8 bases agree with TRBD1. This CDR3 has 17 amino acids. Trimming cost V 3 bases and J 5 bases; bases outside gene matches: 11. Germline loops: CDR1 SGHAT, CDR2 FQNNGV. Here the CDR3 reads CASSFAVGQGGTGELFF. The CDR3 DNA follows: TGTGCCAGCAGCTTTGCGGTAGGACAGGGTGGAACCGGGGAGCTGTTTTTT.

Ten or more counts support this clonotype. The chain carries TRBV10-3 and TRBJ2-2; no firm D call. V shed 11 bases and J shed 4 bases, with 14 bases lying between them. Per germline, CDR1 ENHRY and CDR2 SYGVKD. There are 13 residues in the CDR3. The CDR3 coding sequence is TGTGCCTCCCTTTGGGCCCCCACCGGGGAGCTGTTTTTT. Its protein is CASLWAPTGELFF.

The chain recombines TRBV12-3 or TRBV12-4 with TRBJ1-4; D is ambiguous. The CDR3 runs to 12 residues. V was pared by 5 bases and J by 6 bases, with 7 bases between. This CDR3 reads CASSLFDEKLFF. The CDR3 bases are TGTGCCAGCAGTCTATTCGATGAAAAACTGTTTTTT.

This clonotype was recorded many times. The CDR3 region is CASSIGTGGLNYEQYV. The CDR3 nucleotides read TGTGCCAGCAGCATAGGGACAGGGGGTTTGAACTACGAGCAGTACGTC. The chain is built from TRBV5-6 and TRBJ2-7, with TRBD1 matching over 11 bases. This CDR3 spans 16 amino acids. V dropped 4 bases and J dropped 3; count of bases not matched to a gene: 9. Germline V CDR1 and CDR2: SGHDT, YYEEEE.

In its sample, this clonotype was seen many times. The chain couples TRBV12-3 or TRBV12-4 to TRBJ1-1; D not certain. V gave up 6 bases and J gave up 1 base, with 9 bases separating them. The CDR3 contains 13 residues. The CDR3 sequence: CASRIQWNTEAFF. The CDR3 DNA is TGTGCCAGCAGGATTCAGTGGAACACTGAAGCTTTCTTT.

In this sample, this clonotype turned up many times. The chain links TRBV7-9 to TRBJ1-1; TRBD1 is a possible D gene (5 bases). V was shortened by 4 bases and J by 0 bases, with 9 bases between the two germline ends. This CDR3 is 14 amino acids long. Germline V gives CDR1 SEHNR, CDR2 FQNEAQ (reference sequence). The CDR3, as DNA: TGTGCCAGCAGCTGGGGGACGGTGAACACTGAAGCTTTCTTT. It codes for CASSWGTVNTEAFF.

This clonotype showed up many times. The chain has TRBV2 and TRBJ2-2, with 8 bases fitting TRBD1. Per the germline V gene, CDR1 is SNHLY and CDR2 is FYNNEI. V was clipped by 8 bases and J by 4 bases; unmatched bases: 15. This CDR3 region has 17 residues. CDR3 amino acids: CASRSGPWTGSTGELFF. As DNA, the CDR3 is TGTGCCAGCCGGAGTGGCCCGTGGACAGGGTCCACCGGGGAGCTGTTTTTT.